This TCR beta chain was captured by sequencing in a study of tumor T cells in aggressive B-cell lymphoma. Germline loops: CDR1 SGHTA, CDR2 FQGNSA. This CDR3 has 14 residues. Points on this clone: One end of the junction does not line up with germline, which may come from a read error.

Some clones are missing from TCRdb's copy, which holds only in-frame ones; the method was immunoSEQ multiplex PCR. This sample has about 2,500 clones, with about 91% found just once. The rearrangement links TRBV7-2 to TRBJ1-3, with no clear D. Sequenced: tumor tissue. The receptor comes from an adult with diffuse large B cell lymphoma. In DNA, the CDR3 is TGTGCCAGCAGCTTAGGGAGCTCTGGAAATACCATATATTTT. Translation: CASSLGSSGNTIYF.